This T cell receptor beta chain was profiled in a study of spatial heterogeneity in lung cancer. Study context: The study consistently detected more beta-chain than alpha-chain sequences. The correlation between TCR transcript counts in tumor regions and a T cell module score from matched bulk RNA-seq was strong. Findings of the study overall: One measure, the expanded intratumoral alpha and beta TCR count, tracked tumor mutation counts.

TCRdb itself ran the 5' RACE reads through MiXCR, one entry per CDR3 protein. Of some 10,000 distinct CDR3 sequences in the sample, over 3.5% are singletons; the top ten hold roughly 11%. This clonotype was found many times. The antigen remains unidentified. The CDR3 sequence is 15 residues long. Germline values: CDR1 SQVTM, CDR2 ANQGSEA. Trimming took 6 bases from V and 3 from J; bases not matched to a gene: 13. Regarding time point: sample taken at primary tumor resection. Sequenced material: lung tumor tissue, taken at surgery. The receptor was derived from a female donor with early-stage non-small cell lung cancer. The J gene is TRBJ2-7, the V gene TRBV29-1; 8 bases map to TRBD1. CDR3 region: CSVDLSDRGFYEQYF. The CDR3, as DNA: TGCAGCGTCGACCTGAGTGACAGGGGATTCTACGAGCAGTACTTC.